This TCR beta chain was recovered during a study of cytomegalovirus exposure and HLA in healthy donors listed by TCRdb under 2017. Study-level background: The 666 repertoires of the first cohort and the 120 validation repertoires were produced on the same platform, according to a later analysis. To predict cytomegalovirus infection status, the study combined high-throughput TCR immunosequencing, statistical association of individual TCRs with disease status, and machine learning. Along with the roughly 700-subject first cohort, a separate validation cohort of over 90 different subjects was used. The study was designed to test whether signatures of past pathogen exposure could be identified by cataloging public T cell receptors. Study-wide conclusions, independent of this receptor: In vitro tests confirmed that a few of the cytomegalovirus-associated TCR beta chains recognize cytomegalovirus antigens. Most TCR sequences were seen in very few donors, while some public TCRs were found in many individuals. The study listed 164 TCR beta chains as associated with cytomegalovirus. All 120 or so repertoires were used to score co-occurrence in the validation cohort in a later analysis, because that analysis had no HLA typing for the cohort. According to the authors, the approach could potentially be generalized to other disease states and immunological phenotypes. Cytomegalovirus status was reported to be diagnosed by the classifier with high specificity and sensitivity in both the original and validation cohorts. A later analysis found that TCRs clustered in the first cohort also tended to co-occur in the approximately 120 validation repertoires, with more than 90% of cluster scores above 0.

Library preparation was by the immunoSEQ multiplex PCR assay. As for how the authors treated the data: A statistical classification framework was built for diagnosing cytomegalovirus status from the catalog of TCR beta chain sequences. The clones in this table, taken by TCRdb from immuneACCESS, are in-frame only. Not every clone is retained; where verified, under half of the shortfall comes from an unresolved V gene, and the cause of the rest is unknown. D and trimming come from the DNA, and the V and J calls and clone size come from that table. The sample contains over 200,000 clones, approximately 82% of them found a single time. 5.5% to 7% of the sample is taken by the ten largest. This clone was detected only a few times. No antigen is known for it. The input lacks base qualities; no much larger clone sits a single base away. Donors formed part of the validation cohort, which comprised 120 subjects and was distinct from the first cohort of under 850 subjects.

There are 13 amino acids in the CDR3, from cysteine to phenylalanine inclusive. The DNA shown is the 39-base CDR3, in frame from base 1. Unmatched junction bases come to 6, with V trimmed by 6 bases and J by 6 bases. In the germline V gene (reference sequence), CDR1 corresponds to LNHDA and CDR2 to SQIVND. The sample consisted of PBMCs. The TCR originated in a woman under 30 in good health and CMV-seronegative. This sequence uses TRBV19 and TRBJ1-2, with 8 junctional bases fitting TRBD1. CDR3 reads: CASSPPTGDGYTF. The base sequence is TGTGCCAGTAGCCCACCGACAGGGGATGGCTACACCTTC. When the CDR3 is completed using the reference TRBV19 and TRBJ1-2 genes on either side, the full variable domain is DGGITQSPKYLFRKEGQNVTLSCEQNLNHDAMYWYRQDPGQGLRLIYYSQIVNDFQKGDIAEGYSVSREKKESFPLTVTSAQKNPTAFYLCASSPPTGDGYTFGSGTRLTVV.